This T cell receptor beta chain is from a study of CD8 T cells in ankylosing spondylitis. Points from the study as a whole: Both synovial fluid and blood in reactive arthritis had previously been reported to carry some motif variants. Roughly eight highly homologous variants formed a TCR beta motif that appeared characteristic of ankylosing spondylitis blood. In peripheral blood, disease-linked CD8+ clones occurred at relatively low frequencies. Matched synovial fluid from ankylosing spondylitis patients was reported to be enriched for disease-linked clones.

The authors made TCR beta libraries by quantitative 5'-RACE with molecular barcodes. TCRdb reanalysed the 5' RACE reads using MiXCR and keeps one entry per CDR3 protein. The sample records about 540,000 distinct CDR3 sequences, more than 9.5% being singletons. There are a few counts of this clonotype. As yet, its antigen is unknown. This CDR3 contains 14 residues. V was shortened by 3 bases and J by 0 bases, with 9 bases between the two germline ends. The sample was blood, either unsorted or a sorted T cell fraction (not recorded which). V usage is TRBV12-3 or TRBV12-4 and J usage is TRBJ2-7; D may be TRBD1 or TRBD2 (5 bases each). The TCR comes from a male donor with ankylosing spondylitis. CDR3 region: CASSFGGTSYEQYF. The CDR3 DNA follows: TGTGCCAGCAGTTTTGGGGGAACCTCCTACGAGCAGTACTTC.